The text below deals with one T cell receptor (beta chain). Antigen: not known. This sample stems from a study of vaccination and CD4 T cells after COVID-19. Study details: The convalescent population consisted of six males and four females, two of whom were of Hispanic ethnicity. Control cultures used a CEFX viral epitope pool, an HIV-1 Nef peptide pool, or no peptide.

Sequencing of cultured CD4+ T cell DNA used the Oncomine TCR Beta short-read assay. TCRdb re-derived calls from the PCR reads in MiXCR, one entry per CDR3 protein. The sample has more than 10,000 distinct CDR3 sequences; 73% are singletons. V lost 0 bases and J 9 bases, leaving 14 bases between the germline ends. Germline V gene data show CDR1 as LGHNA and CDR2 as YSLEER. The CDR3 spans 14 residues. Treatment in this sample: approximately 10-day PBMC culture with coronavirus spike peptide pools or control peptides (ViraFEST assay). The ViraFEST method relied on peptide pools to expand antigen-specific T cells, followed by TCR sequencing.

The source of this sequence is a human donor who had recovered from COVID-19. Sequencing was done on a sample of CD4+ T cells from blood, cultured in vitro. The V gene is TRBV4-3, the J gene TRBJ1-1; D is perhaps TRBD1 (5 bases). The CDR3 DNA follows: TGCGCCAGCAGCCAAGAACCCATCGGGGGGAAAGCTTTCTTT. Its protein product is CASSQEPIGGKAFF.